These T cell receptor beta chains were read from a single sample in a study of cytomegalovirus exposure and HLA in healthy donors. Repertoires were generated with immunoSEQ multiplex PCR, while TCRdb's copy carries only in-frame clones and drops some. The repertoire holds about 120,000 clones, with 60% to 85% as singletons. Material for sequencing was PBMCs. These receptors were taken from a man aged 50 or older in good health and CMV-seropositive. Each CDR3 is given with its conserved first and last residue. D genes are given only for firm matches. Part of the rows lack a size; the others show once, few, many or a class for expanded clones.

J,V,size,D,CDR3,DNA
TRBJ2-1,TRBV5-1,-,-,CASSLGVRNEQFF,TGCGCCAGCAGCTTGGGAGTGCGAAATGAGCAGTTCTTC
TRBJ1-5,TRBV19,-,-,CATGWQGSSQPQHF,TGTGCCACCGGGTGGCAGGGTTCGTCTCAGCCCCAGCATTTT
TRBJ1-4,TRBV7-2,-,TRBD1,CASSLTQGVGNEKLFF,TGTGCCAGCAGCTTGACACAGGGGGTTGGTAATGAAAAACTGTTTTTT
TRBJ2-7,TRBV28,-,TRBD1,CASTGTGTYEQYF,TGTGCCAGCACCGGGACAGGGACCTACGAGCAGTACTTC
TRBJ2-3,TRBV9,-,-,CASSLFVTDTQYF,TGTGCCAGCAGCCTTTTCGTGACAGATACGCAGTATTTT
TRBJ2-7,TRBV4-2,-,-,CASSQDIRGSYEQYF,TGTGCCAGCAGCCAAGATATCCGGGGATCCTACGAGCAGTACTTC
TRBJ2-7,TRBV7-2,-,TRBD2,CASSLTSGGYAYEQYF,TGTGCCAGCAGCTTGACTAGCGGGGGATACGCCTACGAGCAGTACTTC
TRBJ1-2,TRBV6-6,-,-,CASSWGGLVVGYTF,TGTGCCAGCAGTTGGGGGGGGCTGGTTGTTGGCTACACCTTC
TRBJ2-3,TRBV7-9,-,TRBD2,CASSSPASGGTDTQYF,TGTGCCAGCAGTTCCCCGGCCAGCGGGGGGACAGATACGCAGTATTTT
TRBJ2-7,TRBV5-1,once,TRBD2,CASSPGGMSSYEQYF,TGCGCCAGCAGCCCGGGGGGTATGAGCTCCTACGAGCAGTACTTC